The clone carrying this T cell receptor (beta chain) was seen a handful of times. Its antigen is currently unknown. TCRdb reprocessed the 5' RACE reads via MiXCR and lists one record per CDR3 protein. The repertoire holds around 330,000 distinct CDR3 sequences, 3.6% seen once, with 20% to 30% in the top ten. CDR3 length: 13 amino acids. Germline-derived CDR1 and CDR2 are SGDLS and YYNGEE. V lost 1 base and J 3 bases, leaving 7 bases between the germline ends. This specimen belongs to a study of T cells after yellow fever vaccination. Study-wide results and caveats: The booster response re-showed most primary clones: 96% CD4, approximately 85% CD8.

The V call is TRBV9, the J call TRBJ1-2; D not certain. This specimen was PBMCs, taken on the day of the yellow fever booster vaccination. This TCR was recovered from a man aged 18 to 29 who received the YFV17D yellow fever vaccine. CDR3 bases: TGTGCCAGCAGCGTAACGGTGGACTATGGCTACACCTTC. This sequence encodes CASSVTVDYGYTF.